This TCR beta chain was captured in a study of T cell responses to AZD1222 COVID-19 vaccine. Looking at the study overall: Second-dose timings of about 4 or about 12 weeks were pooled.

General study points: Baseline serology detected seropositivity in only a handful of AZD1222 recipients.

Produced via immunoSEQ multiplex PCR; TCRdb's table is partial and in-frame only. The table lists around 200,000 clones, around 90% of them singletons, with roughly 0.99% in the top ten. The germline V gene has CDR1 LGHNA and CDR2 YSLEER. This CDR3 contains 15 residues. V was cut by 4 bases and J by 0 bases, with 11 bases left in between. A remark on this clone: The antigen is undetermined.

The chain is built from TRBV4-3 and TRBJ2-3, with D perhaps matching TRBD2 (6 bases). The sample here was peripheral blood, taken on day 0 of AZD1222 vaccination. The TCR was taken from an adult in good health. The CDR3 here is CASSPSAHSTDTQYF. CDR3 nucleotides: TGCGCCAGCAGCCCTAGCGCACATAGCACAGATACGCAGTATTTT.